Sequencing of this T cell receptor beta chain was carried out in a study of regulatory T cells (dated by TCRdb to 2016 to 2018). Study-wide context: The study compared T-cell receptor beta repertoires of sorted regulatory, conventional CD4+ and CD8+ T cells in CD3G-deficient patients with those in healthy controls.

The multiplex PCR relied on 52 forward TRBV primers and 13 reverse TRBJ primers, and amplification bias was corrected through assay-based and computational methods. Within the immunoSEQ assay, multiplex PCR amplified rearranged TRB loci from genomic DNA. TRB amplicons were sequenced using an Illumina HiSeq platform. For the original study's pipeline: Raw sequences were error-filtered and aligned to reference gene sequences by custom algorithms, then analyzed with the immunoSEQ online tools. Productive and nonproductive TRB rearrangement frequencies were evaluated among both unique and total sequences. Assessment of potential self-reactivity relied on the hydrophobicity of positions 6 and 7 in the TRB CDR3, along with their amino acid composition. Groups were compared by t tests, Mann-Whitney tests or two-way ANOVA performed in Prism software. TCRdb mirrors the immuneACCESS table, restricted to in-frame sequences. Some clones are absent from its copies; in checked studies, under half trace to an unresolved V gene, and the reason for the others is unknown. Clone size and V and J calls were adopted from that table, with D and trimming inferred from the DNA. Counted in this sample were fewer than 20,000 clones; approximately 80% of them appeared once. The ten largest clones capture around 8% of the sample.

Every CD3G-deficient patient showed evidence of autoimmunity, and the autoimmunity was more severe in two of the patients. Patients were tested at ages ranging from 2 to 39 years, and reduced naive and increased memory CD4+ and CD8+ T-cell proportions were found in the patients. CD4+ cells were FACS-sorted into CD25-high CD127-low regulatory T cells and CD25-low CD127-high conventional CD4+ T cells. The patient group comprised roughly 6 individuals with CD3G deficiency. An international network of physicians across the United States, Europe and Asia provided the patient samples and clinical data. Ficoll density separation was used to isolate peripheral blood mononuclear cells. Results the study describes overall, beyond this receptor: Restricted unique TRB V-J pairs and skewed V and J gene usage were observed in patient repertoires, most markedly in regulatory T cells. Hydrophobic residues at CDR3 positions 6 and 7 were enriched in conventional CD4+ T cells from CD3G-deficient patients, which suggests more self-reactive specificities.

A word on this clone: Which antigen it targets is not known. Per-base quality was not reported, and no clone a single base away is much larger than it.

Germline trimming: 8 bases from V, 2 bases from J; junction bases outside gene matches: 5. CDR1 and CDR2, per the germline V gene, are MDHEN and SYDVKM. The cysteine opens and the phenylalanine closes a CDR3 of 15 amino acids. Left in the record is the CDR3 DNA by itself, 45 bases read in frame from the first base. This sequence was found in a person aged 30 to 40 with CD3G deficiency. Specimen: conventional CD4+ T cells sorted from blood. The chain is encoded by TRBV28 joined to TRBJ1-6; TRBD1 agrees with 8 junctional bases. The CDR3 reads as follows: CASGTGKTYNSPLHF. The DNA sequence reads TGTGCCAGCGGGACAGGAAAAACCTATAATTCACCCCTCCACTTT.